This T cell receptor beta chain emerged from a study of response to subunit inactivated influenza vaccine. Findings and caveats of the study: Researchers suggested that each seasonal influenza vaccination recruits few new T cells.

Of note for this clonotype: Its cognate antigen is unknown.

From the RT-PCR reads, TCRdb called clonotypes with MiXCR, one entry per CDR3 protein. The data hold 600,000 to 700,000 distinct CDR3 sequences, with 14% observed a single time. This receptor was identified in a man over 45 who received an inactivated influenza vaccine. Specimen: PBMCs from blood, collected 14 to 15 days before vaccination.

The CDR3 region is CAISAALYEQYF. The CDR3 DNA reads as TGTGCCATCAGTGCAGCTCTATACGAGCAGTACTTC. The rearrangement uses TRBV10-3 and TRBJ2-7; no definite D call. V lost 4 bases and J lost 4, with 8 bases in between. The CDR3 runs 12 residues. CDR1 is ENHRY, CDR2 SYGVKD, per germline.